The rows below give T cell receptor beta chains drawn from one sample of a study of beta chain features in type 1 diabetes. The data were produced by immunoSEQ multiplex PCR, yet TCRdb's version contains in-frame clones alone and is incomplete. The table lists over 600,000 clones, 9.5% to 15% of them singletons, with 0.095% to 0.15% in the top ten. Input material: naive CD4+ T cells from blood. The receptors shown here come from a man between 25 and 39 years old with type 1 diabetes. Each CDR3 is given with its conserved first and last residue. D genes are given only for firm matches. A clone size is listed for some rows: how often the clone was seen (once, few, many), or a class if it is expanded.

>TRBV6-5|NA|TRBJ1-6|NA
CASSYSRTEGWSLHF
TGTGCCAGCAGTTACTCGAGAACAGAAGGATGGTCCCTCCACTTT
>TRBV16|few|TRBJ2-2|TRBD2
CASTTRGLADTGELFF
TGTGCCAGCACCACGAGGGGACTAGCGGACACCGGGGAGCTGTTTTTT
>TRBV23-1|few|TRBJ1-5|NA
CASSQLAQTENQPQHF
TGCGCCAGCAGTCAATTAGCACAGACTGAAAATCAGCCCCAGCATTTT
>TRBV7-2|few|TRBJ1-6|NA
CASSLETGQRPLHF
TGTGCCAGCAGCTTAGAGACAGGCCAGAGGCCCCTCCACTTT
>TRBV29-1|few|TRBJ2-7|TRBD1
CSVVVATGIYEQYF
TGCAGCGTTGTGGTTGCGACAGGGATCTACGAGCAGTACTTC
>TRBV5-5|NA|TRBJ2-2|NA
CASSLYRELFF
TGTGCCAGCAGCTTGTACAGGGAGCTGTTTTTT
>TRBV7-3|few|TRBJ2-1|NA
CASSLRGSNEQFF
TGTGCCAGCAGCTTAAGAGGAAGTAATGAGCAGTTCTTC
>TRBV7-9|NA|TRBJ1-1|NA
CASSLTNTEAFF
TGTGCCAGCAGCTTAACCAACACTGAAGCTTTCTTT
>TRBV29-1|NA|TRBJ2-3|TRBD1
CSARTGPITQYF
TGCAGCGCCAGGACAGGCCCCATTACGCAGTATTTT
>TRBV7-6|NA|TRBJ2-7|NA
CASSLEQGGTYEQYF
TGTGCCAGCAGCTTAGAACAGGGAGGGACCTACGAGCAGTACTTC
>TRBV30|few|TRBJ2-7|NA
CAWASLVGLALEQYF
TGTGCCTGGGCTAGCTTGGTCGGCTTGGCGCTCGAGCAGTACTTC
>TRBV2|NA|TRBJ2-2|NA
CASSSERTGELFF
TGTGCCAGCAGCTCGGAGCGGACCGGGGAGCTGTTTTTT
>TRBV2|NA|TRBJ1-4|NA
CASSKDTGLLFF
TGTGCCAGCAGTAAAGATACAGGGTTACTGTTTTTT
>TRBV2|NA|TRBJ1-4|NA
CATGDGNEKLFF
TGTGCCACTGGGGATGGTAATGAAAAACTGTTTTTT
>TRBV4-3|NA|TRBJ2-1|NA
CASSQESGIPSGREQFF
TGCGCCAGCAGCCAAGAGTCCGGAATACCTTCGGGGCGCGAGCAGTTCTTC
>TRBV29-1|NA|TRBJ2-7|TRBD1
CSVDHNRGSSYEQYF
TGCAGCGTTGACCACAACAGGGGAAGCTCCTACGAGCAGTACTTC
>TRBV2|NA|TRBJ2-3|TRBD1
CASSESQGAIDTQYF
TGTGCCAGCAGTGAAAGTCAGGGGGCAATAGATACGCAGTATTTT
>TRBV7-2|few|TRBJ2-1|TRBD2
CASSPSGTNEQFF
TGTGCCAGCAGCCCTAGCGGGACAAATGAGCAGTTCTTC
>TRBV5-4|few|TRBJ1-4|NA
CASSLSQAANEKLFF
TGTGCCAGCAGCTTGTCCCAGGCAGCTAATGAAAAACTGTTTTTT
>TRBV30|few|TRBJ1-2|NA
CAWSVLSGYGYTF
TGTGCCTGGAGTGTACTGAGTGGTTATGGCTACACCTTC
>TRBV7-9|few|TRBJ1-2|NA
CASSWDRYGYTF
TGTGCCAGCAGCTGGGATCGCTATGGCTACACCTTC
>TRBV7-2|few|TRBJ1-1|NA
CASSLQGGTEAFF
TGTGCCAGCAGCTTACAAGGTGGCACTGAAGCTTTCTTT
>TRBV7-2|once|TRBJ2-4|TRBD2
CASSYAGGKNIQYF
TGTGCCAGCAGCTACGCGGGGGGGAAAAACATTCAGTACTTC
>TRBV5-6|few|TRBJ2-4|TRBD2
CASSFGTTSGAKNIQYF
TGTGCCAGCAGCTTCGGGACTACCTCGGGGGCCAAAAACATTCAGTACTTC
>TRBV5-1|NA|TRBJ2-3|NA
CASSLGHGSTDTQYF
TGCGCCAGCAGCCTTGGACACGGTAGCACAGATACGCAGTATTTT
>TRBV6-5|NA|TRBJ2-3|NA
CASSSASTDTQYF
TGTGCCAGCAGTTCAGCATCCACAGATACGCAGTATTTT
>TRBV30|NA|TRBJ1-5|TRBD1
CAWSLSTGQGSNQPQHF
TGTGCCTGGAGTCTTTCTACAGGACAGGGAAGCAATCAGCCCCAGCATTTT
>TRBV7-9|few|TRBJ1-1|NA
CASNWGDTEAFF
TGTGCCAGCAACTGGGGGGACACTGAAGCTTTCTTT
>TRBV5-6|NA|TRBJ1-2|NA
CASSFNSYGYTF
TGTGCCAGCAGCTTCAACTCTTATGGCTACACCTTC
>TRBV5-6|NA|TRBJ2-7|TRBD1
CASTKTGYDEQYF
TGTGCCAGCACCAAGACAGGGTACGACGAGCAGTACTTC
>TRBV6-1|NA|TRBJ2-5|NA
CASSEPGRPQETQYF
TGTGCCAGCAGTGAGCCTGGACGACCTCAAGAGACCCAGTACTTC
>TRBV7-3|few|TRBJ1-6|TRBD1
CASSSLGQGVNSPLHF
TGTGCCAGCAGCTCCCTAGGACAGGGGGTTAATTCACCCCTCCACTTT
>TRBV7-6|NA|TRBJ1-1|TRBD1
CASSFQGDYTEAFF
TGTGCCAGCAGCTTTCAGGGGGATTACACTGAAGCTTTCTTT
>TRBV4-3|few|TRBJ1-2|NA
CASSQGDFELGYTF
TGCGCCAGCAGCCAGGGGGACTTTGAGTTGGGCTACACCTTC
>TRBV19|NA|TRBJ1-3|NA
CASTPLTSGNTIYF
TGTGCCAGTACCCCCTTGACCTCTGGAAACACCATATATTTT
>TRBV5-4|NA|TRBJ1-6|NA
CASSLSRTASPLHF
TGTGCCAGCAGCTTAAGTAGGACAGCTTCACCCCTCCACTTT
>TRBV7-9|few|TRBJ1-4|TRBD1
CASSSPTGLGEKLFF
TGTGCCAGCAGCTCCCCGACAGGGCTGGGAGAAAAACTGTTTTTT
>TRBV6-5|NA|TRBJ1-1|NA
CASNQEGTEAFF
TGTGCCAGCAATCAAGAGGGCACTGAAGCTTTCTTT
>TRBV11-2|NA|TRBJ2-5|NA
CASTRPLQETQYF
TGTGCCAGCACTCGGCCATTGCAAGAGACCCAGTACTTC
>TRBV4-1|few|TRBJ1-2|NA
CASSQDGREGYTF
TGCGCCAGCAGCCAAGATGGGCGAGAGGGCTACACCTTC